This entry lists 28 T cell receptor beta chains sequenced from one sample in a study of human T cells and chemical hapten exposure. In the library, unique molecular identifiers were attached to individual cDNA molecules. A single record per CDR3 protein comes from TCRdb applying MiXCR to the reads. This sample has under 5,500 distinct CDR3 sequences; approximately 50% occur once, and the top ten carry 3.5%. Stated treatment: therapeutic diphenylcyclopropenone sensitization with weekly scalp DPC. Sequenced material: whole blood, taken before DPC sensitization or 2, 6, or about 24 weeks after (not recorded which). These receptors were collected from an adult with alopecia areata. Some clones in this sample may be carry-over from other donors' samples. This table probably holds off-target reads from a library built for another chain.

The rearrangement joins TRBV5-1 to TRBJ2-3; TRBD1 agrees at 11 bases. This CDR3 is built from 16 residues. Germline V gene data show CDR1 as SGHRS and CDR2 as YFSETQ. V was pared by 4 bases and J by 1 base, with 5 bases of the junction left unmatched. The CDR3 reads CASSPGQGAGTDTQYF. CDR3 coding DNA: TGCGCCAGCAGCCCTGGACAGGGGGCCGGCACAGATACGCAGTATTTT.

The V and J genes are TRBV4-3 and TRBJ2-7; 11 nucleotides line up with TRBD2. Losses at the gene ends were 1 base for V and 3 bases for J; bases not matched to a gene: 8. The CDR3 is 17 residues long. CDR1 is LGHNA, CDR2 YSLEER, per germline. CDR3 DNA sequence: TGCGCCAGCAGCCAAGGTAGCGGGGGGGCCGGAGTCTACGAGCAGTACTTC. The encoded protein is CASSQGSGGAGVYEQYF.

The chain is built from TRBV19 and TRBJ2-1; D not resolved. CDR1 and CDR2 (germline): LNHDA, SQIVND (reference sequence). V gave up 1 base and J gave up 2 bases, with 0 bases separating them. The CDR3 contains 12 residues. The CDR3 spells CASSIAYNEQFF. Here the CDR3 DNA reads TGTGCCAGTAGTATAGCCTACAATGAGCAGTTCTTC.

The chain employs TRBV12-3 or TRBV12-4 and TRBJ2-2; the D call may be TRBD1 or TRBD2 (5 bases each). V gave up 6 bases and J gave up 4 bases, with 18 bases separating them. The length of the CDR3 is 16 residues. The CDR3 protein is CASRLWGRAGTGELFF. The CDR3 bases are TGTGCCAGCAGGCTGTGGGGCAGGGCGGGCACCGGGGAGCTGTTTTTT.

The V gene is TRBV6-6, the J gene TRBJ2-3, with D unresolved. This CDR3 region has 15 residues. V gave up 5 bases and J gave up 0 bases, with 12 bases separating them. Germline CDR1 reads MNHNY; CDR2 reads SVGAGI (reference sequence). The DNA for the CDR3 is TGTGCCAGCAGTCCCGACTCTTTAAGCACAGATACGCAGTATTTT. Encoded protein: CASSPDSLSTDTQYF.

The genes are TRBV12-3 or TRBV12-4 and TRBJ2-2, with D maybe TRBD1 (5 bases). The CDR3 covers 14 residues. Trimming took 5 bases from V and 3 from J, leaving 10 bases between them. CDR3 nucleotides: TGTGCCAGCAGTCGACAGAGACACACCGGGGAGCTGTTTTTT. Translating it yields CASSRQRHTGELFF.

This chain joins TRBV29-1 and TRBJ2-3; the D is unclear. CDR3 length: 14 residues. Germline CDR1 SQVTM, CDR2 ANQGSEA. Trimming cost V 1 base and J 6 bases, with 14 bases left between them. The CDR3 nucleotides are TGCAGCGTTGAAGGTGGCGCCCCGATGGATACGCAGTATTTT. Translated: CSVEGGAPMDTQYF.

The rearrangement joins TRBV7-2 to TRBJ2-5; weak D call: TRBD2 (6 bases). V lost 1 base and J lost 3, with 15 bases in between. This CDR3 spans 16 amino acids. CDR1 is SGHTA, CDR2 FQGNSA, per germline. The CDR3 region has the DNA TGTGCCAGCAGCTTAGTGGGGGGACCCGGGAAAGAGACCCAGTACTTC. This codes for CASSLVGGPGKETQYF.

Only a few counts were recorded for this clonotype. V usage is TRBV3-1 and J usage is TRBJ2-1, with a weak D call TRBD1 (5 bases). Germline-derived CDR1 and CDR2 are LGHDT and YNNKEL (reference sequence). V lost 1 base and J lost 5, with 6 bases in between. This CDR3 region has 13 residues. The CDR3 protein is CASSQGTNNEQFF. The CDR3 nucleotides are TGTGCCAGCAGCCAAGGGACAAACAATGAGCAGTTCTTC.

J is TRBJ2-1 and V is TRBV15; 7 bases fit TRBD2. The V gene's germline CDR1 is LNHNV and CDR2 YYDKDF (reference sequence). The CDR3 is 16 residues long. Trimming at V came to 8 bases and at J to 3 bases, leaving 13 bases not matched to a gene. The CDR3 DNA reads as TGTGCCACCCGTCCTCACGCGGGAGCGGGCTACAATGAGCAGTTCTTC. Translating it yields CATRPHAGAGYNEQFF.

The chain couples TRBV7-2 to TRBJ2-1; maybe TRBD1 (6 bases). CDR1 is SGHTA and CDR2 is FQGNSA in the germline V gene. The CDR3 extends over 15 amino acids. V shed 5 bases and J shed 7 bases, with 18 bases lying between them. This CDR3 reads CASSTQGVIINEQFF. CDR3 nucleotide sequence: TGTGCCAGCAGCACACAGGGCGTAATAATAAATGAGCAGTTCTTC.

The chain couples TRBV7-6 to TRBJ2-3; possibly TRBD2 for D (6 bases). V was clipped by 4 bases and J by 4 bases, with 6 bases between them. Germline V gene data show CDR1 as SGHVS and CDR2 as FNYEAQ. The CDR3 consists of 12 residues. CDR3 nucleotide sequence: TGTGCCAGCAGCTCGGGGGCAGATACGCAGTATTTT. This sequence encodes CASSSGADTQYF.

V usage is TRBV28 and J usage is TRBJ2-7; 7 bases match TRBD1. The V gene's germline CDR1 is MDHEN and CDR2 SYDVKM. The CDR3 extends over 15 amino acids. V trimming: 1 base; J trimming: 11 bases; junction bases outside the gene matches: 14. CDR3 sequence (DNA): TGTGCCAGCAGTTTATCCCTAATAACAGGGGCAGGGGAGTACTTC. It codes for CASSLSLITGAGEYF. Variable domain in full (rest from reference TRBV28 and TRBJ2-7): DVKVTQSSRYLVKRTGEKVFLECVQDMDHENMFWYRQDPGLGLRLIYFSYDVKMKEKGDIPEGYSVSREKKERFSLILESASTNQTSMYLCASSLSLITGAGEYFGPGTRLTVT.

This clonotype has only a few counts. The chain has TRBV7-2 and TRBJ2-5; D is uncertain. Germline V gives CDR1 SGHTA, CDR2 FQGNSA. V was trimmed by 1 base and J by 13 bases, leaving 16 bases between them. The CDR3 loop spans 13 amino acids. CDR3: CASSLVALERWYF. Here the CDR3 DNA reads TGTGCCAGCAGCTTAGTCGCCCTCGAGAGATGGTACTTC.

This chain uses TRBV4-1 with TRBJ2-7; maybe TRBD2 (6 bases). CDR3 length equals 15 residues. Trimming cost V 3 bases and J 6 bases, with 18 bases left between them. In germline, CDR1 is MGHRA, CDR2 YSYEKL. Here the CDR3 DNA reads TGCGCCAGCAGCCAGACCGGGACTGTCCGTTCCGAGCAGTACTTC. Its translation: CASSQTGTVRSEQYF.

The gene calls are TRBV20-1 and TRBJ2-2; 10 bases fit TRBD2. The V and J ends lost 6 bases and 4 bases, in that order; junction bases with no gene match: 5. CDR1 DFQATT and CDR2 SNEGSKA come from the germline V gene (reference sequence). This CDR3 region has 14 residues. CDR3 DNA: TGCAGTGCAGCTAGCGGGAGTGGCACCGGGGAGCTGTTTTTT. This codes for CSAASGSGTGELFF.

This chain uses TRBV14 with TRBJ2-1; 14 bases line up with TRBD2. V was clipped by 3 bases and J by 10 bases; unmatched bases: 11. Germline CDR1 is SGHDN and CDR2 is FVKESK. The CDR3 extends over 17 amino acids. CDR3 protein: CASSQGRLAGGPEEQFF. CDR3 coding DNA: TGTGCCAGCAGCCAGGGTAGACTAGCGGGAGGGCCTGAAGAGCAGTTCTTC. Full variable domain (rest looked up from reference TRBV14 and TRBJ2-1): EAGVTQFPSHSVIEKGQTVTLRCDPISGHDNLYWYRRVMGKEIKFLLHFVKESKQDESGMPNNRFLAERTGGTYSTLKVQPAELEDSGVYFCASSQGRLAGGPEEQFFGPGTRLTVL.

The rearrangement joins TRBV6-2 or TRBV6-3 to TRBJ2-6; D is possibly TRBD1 (6 bases). Trimming shortened V by 8 bases and J by 0 bases, and 11 bases separated the two germline ends. The CDR3 contains 15 residues. From germline, CDR1 is MNHEY and CDR2 SVGEGT. The CDR3 DNA is TGTGCCAGCGGCGACAGGACCTCTGGGGCCAACGTCCTGACTTTC. Its protein is CASGDRTSGANVLTF.

This clonotype appeared once. The chain has TRBV3-1 and TRBJ2-5; 9 bases match TRBD1. Trimming removed 0 bases from V and 4 bases from J; junction bases left unmatched: 6. CDR1 LGHDT and CDR2 YNNKEL come from the germline V gene (reference sequence). This CDR3 is 16 amino acids long. Here the CDR3 reads CASSQDSGTGSETQYF. CDR3 DNA: TGTGCCAGCAGCCAAGATTCCGGGACAGGGTCAGAGACCCAGTACTTC.

The chain is built from TRBV18 and TRBJ2-1; TRBD1 matches at 9 bases. Germline V gene data show CDR1 as KGHSH and CDR2 as LQKENI. Trimming took 3 bases from V and 10 from J; bases not matched to a gene: 16. The CDR3 is 17 residues long. CDR3 nucleotide sequence: TGTGCCAGCTCACCTACACCCCCGGGACAGGGCCTTGGGGAGCAGTTCTTC. It yields the protein CASSPTPPGQGLGEQFF. Using reference TRBV18 and TRBJ2-1 for the parts outside the CDR3, the full variable domain is NAGVMQNPRHLVRRRGQEARLRCSPMKGHSHVYWYRQLPEEGLKFMVYLQKENIIDESGMPKERFSAEFPKEGPSILRIQQVVRGDSAAYFCASSPTPPGQGLGEQFFGPGTRLTVL.

This clonotype has only a few counts. J is TRBJ2-5 and V is TRBV4-1, with TRBD2 as a possible D gene (7 bases). The germline V and J ends were trimmed by 5 bases and 5 bases, with 27 bases remaining between them. This CDR3 contains 18 residues. Germline V gene sequence: CDR1 MGHRA, CDR2 YSYEKL. The CDR3 nucleotides read TGCGCCAGCAGCTCAGGGGAGGGTTTACGAGGGTTGGCTGAGACCCAGTACTTC. It translates to CASSSGEGLRGLAETQYF.

This clonotype showed up just a few times. This chain connects TRBV5-1 to TRBJ2-3, with D perhaps TRBD2 (5 bases). V lost 2 bases to trimming and J lost 2 bases, with 9 bases between them. The CDR3 has 14 amino acids. Germline-derived CDR1 and CDR2 are SGHRS and YFSETQ. CDR3 DNA: TGCGCCAGCAGCTTTCCGGGGATCACAGATACGCAGTATTTT. Translated, it gives CASSFPGITDTQYF.

The chain links TRBV18 to TRBJ2-5; 7 nucleotides line up with TRBD1. Germline V gene sequence: CDR1 KGHSH, CDR2 LQKENI. The trim removed 4 bases at V and 2 bases at J, leaving 1 base unmatched. The CDR3 consists of 13 residues. The CDR3 DNA follows: TGTGCCAGCTCACAGGGGGCACAAGAGACCCAGTACTTC. Amino acid sequence: CASSQGAQETQYF.

The chain is built from TRBV11-2 and TRBJ1-2; the D is unclear. Trimming shortened V by 5 bases and J by 3 bases, and 7 bases separated the two germline ends. The CDR3 runs 12 residues. Germline V lookup: CDR1 SGHAT, CDR2 FQNNGV. In nucleotides, the CDR3 is TGTGCCAGCAGCGGGAATGACTATGGCTACACCTTC. It specifies CASSGNDYGYTF.

The rearrangement joins TRBV7-2 to TRBJ2-1, with unresolved D. V was pared by 1 base and J by 6 bases, with 7 bases between. Germline values: CDR1 SGHTA, CDR2 FQGNSA. This CDR3 is 13 amino acids long. CDR3 residues: CASSLVTTNEQFF. The CDR3 DNA reads as TGTGCCAGCAGCTTAGTCACCACCAATGAGCAGTTCTTC.

V is TRBV29-1 and J is TRBJ2-1; D might be TRBD2 (6 bases). Germline CDR1 and CDR2: SQVTM and ANQGSEA. The V and J ends lost 6 bases and 3 bases respectively, with 9 bases between them. The CDR3 consists of 12 residues. The CDR3 here is CSVRRDYNEQFF. As DNA, the CDR3 is TGCAGCGTACGGAGGGACTACAATGAGCAGTTCTTC.

DNA for the CDR3: TGTGCCAGCAGTGATTCGGCAGGGGGCGCGTACGAGCAGTACTTC. Translating gives CASSDSAGGAYEQYF. The chain has TRBV2 and TRBJ2-7; TRBD1 agrees at 8 bases. With 3 bases clipped from V and 4 bases from J, the junction kept 8 bases outside the gene matches. Germline lookup yields CDR1 SNHLY and CDR2 FYNNEI. This CDR3 contains 15 residues.

This chain connects TRBV7-9 to TRBJ2-3; no definite D call. With 2 bases removed from V and 3 bases from J, the gap between germline ends came to 12 bases. The V gene's germline CDR1 is SEHNR and CDR2 FQNEAQ (reference sequence). The CDR3 covers 15 residues. CDR3 bases: TGTGCCAGCAGCTTAATCTCCCTGGGGACAGATACGCAGTATTTT. This encodes CASSLISLGTDTQYF.